This is a list of T cell receptor beta chains from one sample in a study of cytomegalovirus exposure and HLA in healthy donors. Only in-frame clones appear in the TCRdb table, and some are missing; sequencing was by immunoSEQ multiplex PCR. The sample has about 80,000 clones; less than 85% are singletons. Specimen: PBMCs. The receptors shown here come from a human donor in good health. CDR3s include the opening cysteine and the closing phenylalanine or tryptophan. Rows may omit the clone size; those that give it use once, few, many or a size class.

abundance,j_gene,v_gene,CDR3aa
few,TRBJ2-1,TRBV10-1,CASSEHPLSVNEQFF
once,TRBJ2-7,TRBV13,CASSQGRSYEQYF
-,TRBJ2-6,TRBV11-2,CASSLMSSGANVLTF
-,TRBJ2-7,TRBV6-6,CASSNGQRYEQYF
once,TRBJ1-6,TRBV18,CASSPALPFSGTPNSPLHF
few,TRBJ2-3,TRBV4-1,CASSLRDRGTDTQYF
-,TRBJ1-5,TRBV2,CASSEVLGGKQPQHF
few,TRBJ1-6,TRBV4-1,CASSFGQGAIGENSPLHF
-,TRBJ2-7,TRBV6-5,CASSTGFPYEQYF
-,TRBJ2-2,TRBV7-9,CASSLAMRGSYTGELFF
-,TRBJ2-7,TRBV5-1,CASSLAEISYEQYF
-,TRBJ2-2,TRBV6-6,CATPTGTSGFSGELFF
-,TRBJ2-3,TRBV27,CASSLSPLDTQYF
-,TRBJ2-7,TRBV4-3,CASSQGTIRDEQYF
once,TRBJ2-1,TRBV4-1,CASSQGDRVPNEQFF
few,TRBJ1-5,TRBV6-5,CASSSRGTNQPQHF
-,TRBJ1-3,TRBV6-5,CASSYGQAGNTIYF
-,TRBJ2-7,TRBV7-6,CASSLGGPLQGGEQYF
-,TRBJ2-5,TRBV5-4,CASSLFDSGQETQYF
-,TRBJ1-1,TRBV14,CASSQDWRLAFF
few,TRBJ1-1,TRBV6-5,CASSAWDRANTEAFF
-,TRBJ2-7,TRBV6-5,CASSYSNRGTDEQYF
-,TRBJ1-1,TRBV25-1,CASSDPGTGLHTEAFF
-,TRBJ2-1,TRBV2,CASSDGQDRFMDEQFF
-,TRBJ2-7,TRBV27,CASSLAGYGNYEQYF
-,TRBJ2-1,TRBV2,CASSEKTGKFGRFF
-,TRBJ1-2,TRBV29-1,CSVDSGTGDGYTF
-,TRBJ1-3,TRBV7-8,CASSEYYRGNTIYF
once,TRBJ1-1,TRBV6-6,CASRGDSMNTEAFF
-,TRBJ1-4,TRBV4-1,CASSQYAVQNEKLFF
-,TRBJ1-2,TRBV15,CATSRAGTGTNYGYTF
once,TRBJ1-3,TRBV5-1,CASSLDRAGNTIYF
-,TRBJ2-3,TRBV5-6,CASSPRVDTQYF
-,TRBJ2-7,TRBV18,CASSSLAVPYEQYF
-,TRBJ2-1,TRBV27,CASSYSGTKSEQFF
-,TRBJ1-5,TRBV6-5,CASSYSQGPEPQHF
-,TRBJ1-1,TRBV9,CASSLTGGETEAFF
-,TRBJ2-5,TRBV9,CASSPGWETQYF
-,TRBJ2-1,TRBV5-6,CASSMTSGGPYEQFF
-,TRBJ2-2,TRBV2,CASSEAATGELFF
few,TRBJ2-7,TRBV7-2,CASSLEGGYEQYF
-,TRBJ1-1,TRBV15,CATIRDRGLSTEAFF
-,TRBJ1-1,TRBV13,CASSRGIGTEAFF